The entry below gives a single T cell receptor (beta chain) sequence along with its context. Its antigen is unidentified. This CDR3 has 12 amino acids. Germline CDR1 is SQVTM and CDR2 is ANQGSEA. Trimming shortened V by 2 bases and J by 8 bases, and 12 bases separated the two germline ends. This entry is derived from a study of human T cells and chemical hapten exposure. Time point specified: pre-sensitization, week 0. Treatment noted: therapeutic diphenylcyclopropenone sensitization with weekly scalp DPC. Someone pulled total RNA out of unfractionated whole blood. The study used a library that attached unique molecular identifiers to individual cDNA molecules. Source study methods: Samples held a median of around 96,000 TCRs, range about 20,000–690,600. TCRdb reprocessed the RACE reads via MiXCR and lists one record per CDR3 protein. Here the V and J calls rest on TCRdb's processing, not on the authors' analysis. Of a few hundred thousand distinct CDR3 sequences listed, approximately 5.8% are singletons.

Whole-study findings and limits: Patch test score was positively correlated with the counts of PT1 expanded TCRs.

This specimen was whole blood, taken in connection with sensitization to the hapten diphenylcyclopropenone (DPC). This sequence originates from a woman in her late teens or twenties with alopecia areata. Some clones in this sample may be carry-over from other donors' samples. The rearrangement links TRBV29-1 to TRBJ1-2, with a possible D match to TRBD1 (6 bases). CDR3 region: CSVETGQGGYTF. The DNA for the CDR3 is TGCAGCGTTGAAACGGGACAAGGGGGCTACACCTTC.